This T cell receptor beta chain appears in the sequencing data of a study of T cells after yellow fever vaccination. Study-wide context: Fractions containing few cells were prepared with SMART-Seq v4 Ultra Low Input. Study-wide findings and caveats: Clones from primary vaccination mostly reappeared after the booster (96% CD4, approximately 88% CD8).

On this clonotype itself: No antigen is known for it.

Template switching with 5'RACE generated the TCR cDNA and added a universal primer site and UMIs. Using its own MiXCR run on the 5' RACE reads, TCRdb lists one record per CDR3 protein. This sample has a few hundred thousand distinct CDR3 sequences, with about a sixth found just once. Trimming pared 0 bases from V and 6 bases from J, leaving 9 bases between. The germline V gene has CDR1 ENHRY and CDR2 SYGVKD. This CDR3 is built from 14 residues. The input for sequencing was PBMCs, taken less than 6 days after the first yellow fever vaccination. This sequence joins TRBV10-3 and TRBJ2-1, with D hard to call. The clonotype originates from a man between 18 and 29 years old who received the YFV17D yellow fever vaccine. The CDR3 loop reads CAISESRSVNEQFF. The CDR3 DNA reads TGTGCCATCAGTGAGTCGCGATCTGTCAATGAGCAGTTCTTC.